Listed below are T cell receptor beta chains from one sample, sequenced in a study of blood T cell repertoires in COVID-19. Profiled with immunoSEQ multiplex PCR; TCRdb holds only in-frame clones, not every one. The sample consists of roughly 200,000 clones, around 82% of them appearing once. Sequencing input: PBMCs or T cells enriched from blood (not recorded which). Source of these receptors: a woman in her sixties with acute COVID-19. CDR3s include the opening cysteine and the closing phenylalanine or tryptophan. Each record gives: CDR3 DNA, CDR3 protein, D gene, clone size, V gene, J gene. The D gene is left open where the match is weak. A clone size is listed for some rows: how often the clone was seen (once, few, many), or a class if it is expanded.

cdr3_nt: TGCAGCGTTGGTGGCCGTTTTCAGGGGGGGAACACTGAAGCTTTCTTT; cdr3_aa: CSVGGRFQGGNTEAFF; d_call: TRBD1; clone_size: NA; v_call: TRBV29-1; j_call: TRBJ1-1
cdr3_nt: TGTGCCAGCAGCTTATCAACAAGCAATCAGCCCCAGCATTTT; cdr3_aa: CASSLSTSNQPQHF; d_call: NA; clone_size: NA; v_call: TRBV7-6; j_call: TRBJ1-5
cdr3_nt: TGCAGCGCCGGACAGGGCAAAGAAAAACTGTTTTTT; cdr3_aa: CSAGQGKEKLFF; d_call: TRBD1; clone_size: NA; v_call: TRBV29-1; j_call: TRBJ1-4
cdr3_nt: TGTGCCAGCAGCCAAGGGTTAAGACAAGCTAACTATGGCTACACCTTC; cdr3_aa: CASSQGLRQANYGYTF; d_call: NA; clone_size: NA; v_call: TRBV4-2; j_call: TRBJ1-2
cdr3_nt: TGCGCCAGCAGCCAAGGGGAGGGGACCGGGGAGCTGTTTTTT; cdr3_aa: CASSQGEGTGELFF; d_call: TRBD2; clone_size: NA; v_call: TRBV4-3; j_call: TRBJ2-2
cdr3_nt: TGTGCCAGCTCACGTCCTGGGACAGGGAAGACTGAAGCTTTCTTT; cdr3_aa: CASSRPGTGKTEAFF; d_call: TRBD1; clone_size: NA; v_call: TRBV18; j_call: TRBJ1-1
cdr3_nt: TGTGCCAGCAGCCGCGGGGAGACCCAGTACTTC; cdr3_aa: CASSRGETQYF; d_call: NA; clone_size: NA; v_call: TRBV9; j_call: TRBJ2-5
cdr3_nt: TGTGCCAGCAGAATTTCGACAGGGAGCTATGGCTACACCTTC; cdr3_aa: CASRISTGSYGYTF; d_call: TRBD1; clone_size: NA; v_call: TRBV6-5; j_call: TRBJ1-2
cdr3_nt: TGCGCCAGCAGCTTAACGGAGGGATTTATCCACAATGAGCAGTTCTTC; cdr3_aa: CASSLTEGFIHNEQFF; d_call: NA; clone_size: NA; v_call: TRBV5-1; j_call: TRBJ2-1
cdr3_nt: TGTGCCAGCAGTTACTCGCCTGGACAGGGGACAGGACGCTACGAGCAGTACTTC; cdr3_aa: CASSYSPGQGTGRYEQYF; d_call: TRBD1; clone_size: NA; v_call: TRBV6-2/TRBV6-3; j_call: TRBJ2-7
cdr3_nt: TGTGCCAGCACCCAATCGAACAGTCCGGCAGCTTTCTTT; cdr3_aa: CASTQSNSPAAFF; d_call: NA; clone_size: NA; v_call: TRBV6-5; j_call: TRBJ1-1
cdr3_nt: TGTGCCAGCAGCCAAGTAGTCAGCGCTGGAGCTTTCTTT; cdr3_aa: CASSQVVSAGAFF; d_call: NA; clone_size: NA; v_call: TRBV3-1/TRBV3-2; j_call: TRBJ1-1
cdr3_nt: TGTGCCAGCAGTAAATCTTCGGGCGGGGAGCTGTTTTTT; cdr3_aa: CASSKSSGGELFF; d_call: NA; clone_size: NA; v_call: TRBV6-2/TRBV6-3; j_call: TRBJ2-2
cdr3_nt: TGTGCCAGCAGCCAAGAACGACCGACAGGGAGTGGTGAAAAACTGTTTTTT; cdr3_aa: CASSQERPTGSGEKLFF; d_call: TRBD1; clone_size: NA; v_call: TRBV3-1/TRBV3-2; j_call: TRBJ1-4
cdr3_nt: TGTGCCTGTAACCGGGACAGGCCGTATGGCTACACCTTC; cdr3_aa: CACNRDRPYGYTF; d_call: TRBD1; clone_size: few; v_call: TRBV30; j_call: TRBJ1-2
cdr3_nt: TGTGCCAGCAGTTCACTACAGGGAGAGCAGCCCCAGCATTTT; cdr3_aa: CASSSLQGEQPQHF; d_call: NA; clone_size: few; v_call: TRBV6-5; j_call: TRBJ1-5
cdr3_nt: TGTGCCAGCAGTCCGTCACTAGCTAACGAGCAGTACTTC; cdr3_aa: CASSPSLANEQYF; d_call: NA; clone_size: NA; v_call: TRBV6-5; j_call: TRBJ2-7
cdr3_nt: TGTGCCAGGGCGGGGCACAATCAGCCCCAGCATTTT; cdr3_aa: CARAGHNQPQHF; d_call: NA; clone_size: NA; v_call: TRBV27; j_call: TRBJ1-5
cdr3_nt: TGCGCCAGCAGCTTGGTGCTGCAGGGGGCGAACACCGGGGAGCTGTTTTTT; cdr3_aa: CASSLVLQGANTGELFF; d_call: TRBD1; clone_size: NA; v_call: TRBV5-1; j_call: TRBJ2-2
cdr3_nt: TGTGCCAGCAGCCTCACTAGCGGAGGACCCTCAGATACGCAGTATTTT; cdr3_aa: CASSLTSGGPSDTQYF; d_call: TRBD2; clone_size: NA; v_call: TRBV9; j_call: TRBJ2-3
cdr3_nt: TGCGCCAGCAAGCCGCAGCGAAGACCCTTAGATGGCTACACCTTC; cdr3_aa: CASKPQRRPLDGYTF; d_call: NA; clone_size: NA; v_call: TRBV5-1; j_call: TRBJ1-2
cdr3_nt: TGTGCCAGCAGCCCCCAAGCGGGAATCTACGAGCAGTACTTC; cdr3_aa: CASSPQAGIYEQYF; d_call: TRBD2; clone_size: NA; v_call: TRBV11-3; j_call: TRBJ2-7
cdr3_nt: TGTGCCAGCAGTTACGTACAGGGCATCTTTTCCAATCAGCCCCAGCATTTT; cdr3_aa: CASSYVQGIFSNQPQHF; d_call: NA; clone_size: NA; v_call: TRBV6-2/TRBV6-3; j_call: TRBJ1-5
cdr3_nt: TGTGCCAGCTCACTGGAGGGGAATTCACCCCTCCACTTT; cdr3_aa: CASSLEGNSPLHF; d_call: NA; clone_size: NA; v_call: TRBV18; j_call: TRBJ1-6
cdr3_nt: TGTGCCAGCGGGGGGCAGGGGGACACTGAAGCTTTCTTT; cdr3_aa: CASGGQGDTEAFF; d_call: TRBD1; clone_size: few; v_call: TRBV7-2; j_call: TRBJ1-1
cdr3_nt: TGCGCCAGCAGCTTCCAAGACAGGGCCACTGAAGCTTTCTTT; cdr3_aa: CASSFQDRATEAFF; d_call: TRBD1; clone_size: NA; v_call: TRBV5-1; j_call: TRBJ1-1
cdr3_nt: TGTGCCACTTATAGCGGGGGAGAGGATACGCAGTATTTT; cdr3_aa: CATYSGGEDTQYF; d_call: TRBD2; clone_size: once; v_call: TRBV10-3; j_call: TRBJ2-3
cdr3_nt: TGTGCCTGGGAAAAAGCGGGTACTAATGAGCAGTTCTTC; cdr3_aa: CAWEKAGTNEQFF; d_call: NA; clone_size: NA; v_call: TRBV30; j_call: TRBJ2-1
cdr3_nt: TGCGCCAGCAGCCGAAGCGGGAGCGTCACAGATACGCAGTATTTT; cdr3_aa: CASSRSGSVTDTQYF; d_call: TRBD2; clone_size: NA; v_call: TRBV4-1; j_call: TRBJ2-3
cdr3_nt: TGTGCCAGCAGCCAAGAGGGCCAGTCCTTCACTGAAGCTTTCTTT; cdr3_aa: CASSQEGQSFTEAFF; d_call: NA; clone_size: NA; v_call: TRBV4-2; j_call: TRBJ1-1
cdr3_nt: TGTGCCTGGAGTGTACTAGGGGATACGCAGTATTTT; cdr3_aa: CAWSVLGDTQYF; d_call: NA; clone_size: NA; v_call: TRBV30; j_call: TRBJ2-3
cdr3_nt: TGCGCCAGCAGCCAACCTCAGGAGGGATCACCCCTCCACTTT; cdr3_aa: CASSQPQEGSPLHF; d_call: NA; clone_size: NA; v_call: TRBV4-3; j_call: TRBJ1-6
cdr3_nt: TGTGCCAGCACCCGGGGGGGGGCAGGTAGCGAGCAGTACTTC; cdr3_aa: CASTRGGAGSEQYF; d_call: TRBD2; clone_size: once; v_call: TRBV6-5; j_call: TRBJ2-7
cdr3_nt: TGTGCCAGCAGCTCCAGGAGGGGCGCGGACGGGGAGCTGTTTTTT; cdr3_aa: CASSSRRGADGELFF; d_call: NA; clone_size: NA; v_call: TRBV5-4; j_call: TRBJ2-2
cdr3_nt: TGTGCCAGCCAGCTGACAGCCCAGAACACTGAAGCTTTCTTT; cdr3_aa: CASQLTAQNTEAFF; d_call: NA; clone_size: once; v_call: TRBV18; j_call: TRBJ1-1
cdr3_nt: TGCGCCAGCAGCCATGAAACGGGGGACACCATATATTTT; cdr3_aa: CASSHETGDTIYF; d_call: NA; clone_size: few; v_call: TRBV4-1; j_call: TRBJ1-3
cdr3_nt: TGTGCCAGCAGCGTAGGGGACGTGGGGAGGGAGACCCAGTACTTC; cdr3_aa: CASSVGDVGRETQYF; d_call: NA; clone_size: NA; v_call: TRBV9; j_call: TRBJ2-5
cdr3_nt: TGCAGCGTTTCGGGGACAGGCTATGGCTACACCTTC; cdr3_aa: CSVSGTGYGYTF; d_call: TRBD1; clone_size: once; v_call: TRBV29-1; j_call: TRBJ1-2
cdr3_nt: TGTGCCAGCAGTATCGGACTCCCCGGGGAGGAGACCCAGTACTTC; cdr3_aa: CASSIGLPGEETQYF; d_call: NA; clone_size: NA; v_call: TRBV28; j_call: TRBJ2-5
cdr3_nt: TGTGCCAGCAGCGCCCAGGGAATTCCCCAGCATTTT; cdr3_aa: CASSAQGIPQHF; d_call: NA; clone_size: few; v_call: TRBV11-2; j_call: TRBJ1-5
cdr3_nt: TGTGCCAGCAGCCATATGAACACTGAAGCTTTCTTT; cdr3_aa: CASSHMNTEAFF; d_call: NA; clone_size: NA; v_call: TRBV3-1/TRBV3-2; j_call: TRBJ1-1
cdr3_nt: TGTGCCAGCGGGACCCTGGGACAGTACCAAGAGACCCAGTACTTC; cdr3_aa: CASGTLGQYQETQYF; d_call: TRBD1; clone_size: NA; v_call: TRBV27; j_call: TRBJ2-5
cdr3_nt: TGCGCCAGCAGCTCCCGGACAGGCCGGCCAGATACGCAGTATTTT; cdr3_aa: CASSSRTGRPDTQYF; d_call: TRBD1; clone_size: NA; v_call: TRBV5-1; j_call: TRBJ2-3
cdr3_nt: TGCGCCAGCAGCTTGACAGGGGGAGTAGCCAAAAACATTCAGTACTTC; cdr3_aa: CASSLTGGVAKNIQYF; d_call: TRBD1; clone_size: NA; v_call: TRBV5-1; j_call: TRBJ2-4
cdr3_nt: TGCGCCAGCAGCTTGAGCGGGACAGGGAACGGCTACACCTTC; cdr3_aa: CASSLSGTGNGYTF; d_call: TRBD1; clone_size: NA; v_call: TRBV5-1; j_call: TRBJ1-2
cdr3_nt: TGCGCCAGCAGTCTGGGATACAGCGGGGGGGTTACCGGGGAGCTGTTTTTT; cdr3_aa: CASSLGYSGGVTGELFF; d_call: TRBD2; clone_size: NA; v_call: TRBV10-1; j_call: TRBJ2-2
cdr3_nt: TGCGCCAGCAGCGCACAGGGGTACACTGAAGCTTTCTTT; cdr3_aa: CASSAQGYTEAFF; d_call: TRBD1; clone_size: few; v_call: TRBV5-1; j_call: TRBJ1-1
cdr3_nt: TGTGCCAGCAGCCAAGGTAGCGACTCCTACAATGAGCAGTTCTTC; cdr3_aa: CASSQGSDSYNEQFF; d_call: NA; clone_size: NA; v_call: TRBV3-1/TRBV3-2; j_call: TRBJ2-1
cdr3_nt: TGTGCCAGCTCACCGGGACTCCCTGGCGAGACCCAGTACTTC; cdr3_aa: CASSPGLPGETQYF; d_call: NA; clone_size: NA; v_call: TRBV18; j_call: TRBJ2-5
cdr3_nt: TGTGCCTCCGGACTAGTCTACAATGAGCAGTTCTTC; cdr3_aa: CASGLVYNEQFF; d_call: TRBD2; clone_size: NA; v_call: TRBV10-3; j_call: TRBJ2-1
cdr3_nt: TGTGCCAGCAGCTCTCAGGGATTAACTAATGAAAAACTGTTTTTT; cdr3_aa: CASSSQGLTNEKLFF; d_call: NA; clone_size: NA; v_call: TRBV7-9; j_call: TRBJ1-4
cdr3_nt: TGTGCCAGCAGCTTAGCCCCCATCAGTGGAAACACCATATATTTT; cdr3_aa: CASSLAPISGNTIYF; d_call: NA; clone_size: NA; v_call: TRBV11-2; j_call: TRBJ1-3
cdr3_nt: TGTGCCACCAGTTTGGGCAGGGGAACCGGGGAGCTGTTTTTT; cdr3_aa: CATSLGRGTGELFF; d_call: NA; clone_size: NA; v_call: TRBV24-1; j_call: TRBJ2-2
cdr3_nt: TGTGCCAGCAGCTTACGGAGGGGGCGTATGGAGACCCAGTACTTC; cdr3_aa: CASSLRRGRMETQYF; d_call: NA; clone_size: NA; v_call: TRBV7-9; j_call: TRBJ2-5
cdr3_nt: TGCGCCAGCAGCCAAGAAACAAGAAACACTGAAGCTTTCTTT; cdr3_aa: CASSQETRNTEAFF; d_call: NA; clone_size: NA; v_call: TRBV4-1; j_call: TRBJ1-1
cdr3_nt: TGTGCCAGCAGTTGGGGGGAAACAGGGGCCTACAATGAGCAGTTCTTC; cdr3_aa: CASSWGETGAYNEQFF; d_call: NA; clone_size: NA; v_call: TRBV6-6; j_call: TRBJ2-1
cdr3_nt: TGTGCCAGCAGCTTAGAGACAGGGGATGGCTACACCTTC; cdr3_aa: CASSLETGDGYTF; d_call: TRBD1; clone_size: once; v_call: TRBV11-2; j_call: TRBJ1-2
cdr3_nt: TGTGCCAGCAGTTACCTTAGCGGGGTTTCCCCGAACACTGAAGCTTTCTTT; cdr3_aa: CASSYLSGVSPNTEAFF; d_call: NA; clone_size: NA; v_call: TRBV6-2/TRBV6-3; j_call: TRBJ1-1